Following are 16 T cell receptor beta chains from one sample sequenced in a study of cytomegalovirus exposure and HLA in healthy donors. Use of 60 Vbeta and 13 Jbeta primers characterized the PCR. The repertoire was sequenced with immunoSEQ multiplex PCR; TCRdb's copy has only in-frame clones and lacks some. The table has 150,000 to 180,000 clones, 82% seen once. The sequencing sample was made of PBMCs. Every receptor here comes from a woman aged 45 to 65 in good health and CMV-seropositive.

The chain employs TRBV5-4 and TRBJ1-1; D possibly corresponds to TRBD1 (5 bases). With 4 bases removed from V and 0 bases from J, the gap between germline ends came to 22 bases. Germline assignment: CDR1 SGHNT and CDR2 YYREEE (reference sequence). There are 18 residues in the CDR3. The CDR3 protein is CASSPGGLKPAMNTEAFF. In DNA form, the CDR3 reads TGTGCCAGCAGCCCGGGGGGACTCAAGCCCGCTATGAACACTGAAGCTTTCTTT.

The DNA of the CDR3 is TGTGCCATCAGTGTAACTAGCGGTTTTTCGGTTGAGCAGTTCTTC. It encodes CAISVTSGFSVEQFF. The rearrangement links TRBV10-3 to TRBJ2-1, with 8 bases lining up with TRBD2. The CDR3 contains 15 residues. V was clipped by 4 bases and J by 9 bases; unmatched bases: 11. From germline, CDR1 is ENHRY and CDR2 SYGVKD.

V usage is TRBV29-1 and J usage is TRBJ1-1, with 9 bases lining up with TRBD1. Germline V gene data show CDR1 as SQVTM and CDR2 as ANQGSEA. With 3 bases clipped from V and 11 bases from J, the junction kept 16 bases outside the gene matches. CDR3 size: 15 residues. CDR3 bases: TGCAGCGTTGAGAAGGACAGGGGAATATTCAGTGGGGCTTTCTTT. This codes for CSVEKDRGIFSGAFF.

This rearrangement joins TRBV27 to TRBJ2-1; TRBD1 is a possible D gene (7 bases). The CDR3 is made up of 15 amino acids. CDR1 and CDR2 from the germline V gene are MNHEY and SMNVEV (reference sequence). V dropped 7 bases and J dropped 4 bases, with 17 bases sitting between them. CDR3 DNA: TGTGCCAGCAATTGGGGGGACAGCGCGTACAATGAGCAGTTCTTC. It yields the protein CASNWGDSAYNEQFF.

The chain uses TRBV18 and TRBJ1-5, with no clear D. Germline V gene sequence: CDR1 KGHSH, CDR2 LQKENI. CDR3 length: 15 amino acids. The V and J ends lost 6 bases and 0 bases respectively, with 12 bases between them. The CDR3 region is CASSLDGDSNQPQHF. CDR3 sequence (DNA): TGTGCCAGCTCCCTCGACGGAGATAGCAATCAGCCCCAGCATTTT.

This chain uses TRBV5-1 with TRBJ2-2, with a tentative D call TRBD2 (6 bases). V was shortened by 0 bases and J by 7 bases, with 13 bases between the two germline ends. The germline CDR1 and CDR2 sequences are SGHRS and YFSETQ. The CDR3 spans 15 residues. The CDR3 bases are TGCGCCAGCAGCTTGGAACGGAGGGTAGGCGGGGAGCTGTTTTTT. Its protein is CASSLERRVGGELFF.

The V and J genes are TRBV9 and TRBJ2-1, with TRBD2 as a possible D gene (6 bases). Germline values: CDR1 SGDLS, CDR2 YYNGEE. The CDR3 length is 15 residues. The V and J ends lost 3 bases and 9 bases respectively, with 19 bases between them. The CDR3 sequence: CASSASPAGMGEQFF. CDR3 bases: TGTGCCAGCAGCGCTTCCCCGGCGGGAATGGGTGAGCAGTTCTTC. The entire variable domain, with the rest obtained from reference TRBV9 and TRBJ2-1, is as follows: DSGVTQTPKHLITATGQRVTLRCSPRSGDLSVYWYQQSLDQGLQFLIQYYNGEERAKGNILERFSAQQFPDLHSELNLSSLELGDSALYFCASSASPAGMGEQFFGPGTRLTVL.

The rearrangement joins TRBV14 to TRBJ1-4; TRBD1 matches at 8 bases. J lost 13 bases, V lost 2 bases, and 12 bases had no gene match. Per the germline V gene, CDR1 is SGHDN and CDR2 is FVKESK. The CDR3 has 15 residues. The chain's CDR3 is CASSQRTGQGVTLFF. CDR3 bases: TGTGCCAGCAGCCAACGGACAGGGCAAGGGGTCACACTGTTTTTT.

The table lists this clone with a count of one. V usage is TRBV2 and J usage is TRBJ2-2; possible D gene TRBD1, 6 bases. CDR3 length equals 18 residues. Trimming left V 7 bases short and J 0 bases short, with 21 bases between. Germline-derived CDR1 and CDR2 are SNHLY and FYNNEI. The CDR3 sequence: CASTARGLMSANTGELFF. The CDR3 nucleotides are TGTGCCAGCACGGCCAGGGGCTTGATGTCGGCGAACACCGGGGAGCTGTTTTTT.

The chain joins TRBV6-1 to TRBJ1-5; 9 bases agree with TRBD1. The germline V gene encodes CDR1 MNHNS and CDR2 SASEGT. After removal of 3 bases from V and 6 bases from J, the junction contained 3 bases not matched to a gene. The length of the CDR3 is 14 residues. CDR3 coding DNA: TGTGCCAGCAGTGACGGACAGGGGCGTCAGCCCCAGCATTTT. Translated, it gives CASSDGQGRQPQHF.

The chain combines TRBV7-9 with TRBJ2-7; no firm D call. The length of the CDR3 is 12 residues. CDR1 is SEHNR, CDR2 FQNEAQ, per germline (reference sequence). Trimming shortened V by 3 bases and J by 4 bases, and 7 bases separated the two germline ends. As DNA, the CDR3 is TGTGCCAGCAGCTTTAACGGGTACGAGCAGTACTTC. Amino acids: CASSFNGYEQYF.

The V gene is TRBV12-5, the J gene TRBJ2-3; 7 bases match TRBD1. CDR1 is LGHNT and CDR2 is FRNRAP in the germline V gene. The CDR3 is made up of 16 amino acids. J was trimmed by 5 bases and V by 1 base; bases with no gene match: 9. The CDR3, as DNA: TGTGCTAGTGGTTTGGGGGTTAAACAGGGGCGAGATACGCAGTATTTT. Its translation: CASGLGVKQGRDTQYF.

This clone was seen more than once but under ten times. The gene calls are TRBV6-1 and TRBJ2-2, with 8 bases identical to TRBD2. The trim removed 2 bases at V and 9 bases at J, leaving 8 bases unmatched. Germline CDR1 and CDR2: MNHNS and SASEGT. This CDR3 spans 15 amino acids. CDR3: CASSEIFAGGRELFF. CDR3 nucleotide sequence: TGTGCCAGCAGTGAAATATTTGCGGGGGGTCGGGAGCTGTTTTTT.

The sample holds a few counts of this clone. The genes are TRBV19 and TRBJ2-2; TRBD2 aligns across 11 bases. With V trimmed by 6 bases and J by 4 bases, 4 bases remained unmatched. This CDR3 is built from 15 residues. Germline CDR1 and CDR2: LNHDA and SQIVND (reference sequence). CDR3 amino acids: CASRTSGAGTGELFF. CDR3 nucleotide sequence: TGTGCCAGTAGGACTAGCGGGGCTGGCACCGGGGAGCTGTTTTTT.

The rearrangement uses TRBV5-1 and TRBJ1-1; D call uncertain. V gave up 4 bases and J gave up 1 base, with 2 bases separating them. CDR1 and CDR2 from the germline V gene are SGHRS and YFSETQ. The CDR3 spans 11 residues. The CDR3 DNA reads as TGCGCCAGCAGCCAGAACACTGAAGCTTTCTTT. Amino acids: CASSQNTEAFF.

The J gene is TRBJ2-3, the V gene TRBV19; the match to TRBD2 covers 7 bases. The germline V gene encodes CDR1 LNHDA and CDR2 SQIVND (reference sequence). The CDR3 totals 16 residues. The trim removed 3 bases at V and 1 base at J, leaving 7 bases unmatched. The CDR3 region has the DNA TGTGCCAGTAGTATGTCTAGCGGATATCGCACAGATACGCAGTATTTT. Protein sequence: CASSMSSGYRTDTQYF.